The present entry profiles one TCR beta chain with its context. Its target is not known. The data belong to a study of T cell responses to AZD1222 COVID-19 vaccine. Study context: Samples with a second dose at about 4 or about 12 weeks were pooled together. Notes on the study in general: CD4 TCRs covered the whole spike, strongest at regions 160-218 and 743-854. Mostly white British, mostly female donors; authors suggested clonal diversity may be underestimated.

The CDR3 has 18 residues. Looked up from germline, CDR1 is SEHNR and CDR2 is FQNEAQ (reference sequence). Trimming shortened V by 5 bases and J by 0 bases, and 23 bases separated the two germline ends. The assay was immunoSEQ multiplex PCR, and TCRdb's table has in-frame clones only and misses some. The sample carries about 130,000 clones, approximately 89% recorded once. Sample: peripheral blood, taken on day 0 of AZD1222 vaccination. J is TRBJ2-7 and V is TRBV7-9; TRBD2 might be the D (6 bases). This sequence was found in an adult in good health. Here the CDR3 reads CASSLWRGLLTSSYEQYF. CDR3 DNA: TGTGCCAGCAGCCTCTGGCGGGGACTTCTTACTAGCTCCTACGAGCAGTACTTC.